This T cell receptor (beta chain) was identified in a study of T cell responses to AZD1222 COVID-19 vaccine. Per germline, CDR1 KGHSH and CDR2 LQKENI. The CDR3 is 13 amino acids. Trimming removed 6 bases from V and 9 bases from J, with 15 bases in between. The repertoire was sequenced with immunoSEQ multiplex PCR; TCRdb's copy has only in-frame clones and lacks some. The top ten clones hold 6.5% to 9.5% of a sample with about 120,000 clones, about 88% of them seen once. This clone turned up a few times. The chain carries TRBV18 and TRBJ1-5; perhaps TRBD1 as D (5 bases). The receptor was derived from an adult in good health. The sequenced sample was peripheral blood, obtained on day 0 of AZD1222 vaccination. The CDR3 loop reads CASSQGRQWPQHF. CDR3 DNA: TGTGCCAGCTCCCAGGGTAGGCAATGGCCCCAGCATTTT.